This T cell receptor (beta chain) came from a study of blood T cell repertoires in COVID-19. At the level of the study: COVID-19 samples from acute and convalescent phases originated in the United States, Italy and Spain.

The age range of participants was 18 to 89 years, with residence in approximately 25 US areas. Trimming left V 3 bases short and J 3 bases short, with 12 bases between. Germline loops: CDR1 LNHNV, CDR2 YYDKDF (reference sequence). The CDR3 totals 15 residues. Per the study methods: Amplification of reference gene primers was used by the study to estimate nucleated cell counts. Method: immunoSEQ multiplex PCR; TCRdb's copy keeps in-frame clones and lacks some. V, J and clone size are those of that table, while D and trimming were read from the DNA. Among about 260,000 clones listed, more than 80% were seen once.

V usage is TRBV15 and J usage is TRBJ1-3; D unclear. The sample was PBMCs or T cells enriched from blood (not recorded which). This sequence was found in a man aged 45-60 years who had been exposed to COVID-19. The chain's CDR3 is CATSSIGGVGNTIYF. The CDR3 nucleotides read TGTGCCACCAGCAGTATAGGCGGCGTTGGAAACACCATATATTTT.